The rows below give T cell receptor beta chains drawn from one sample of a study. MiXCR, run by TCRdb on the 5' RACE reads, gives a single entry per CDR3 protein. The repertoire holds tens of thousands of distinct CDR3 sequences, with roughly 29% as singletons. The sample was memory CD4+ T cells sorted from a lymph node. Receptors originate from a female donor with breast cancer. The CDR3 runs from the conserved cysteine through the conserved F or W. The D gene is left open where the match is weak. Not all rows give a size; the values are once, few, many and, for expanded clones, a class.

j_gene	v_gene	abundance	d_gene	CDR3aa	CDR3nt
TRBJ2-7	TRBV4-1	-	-	CASSQATGHPEREQYF	TGCGCCAGCAGCCAAGCTACGGGACACCCCGAGAGGGAGCAGTACTTC
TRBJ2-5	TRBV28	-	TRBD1	CASSLAETGVETQYF	TGTGCCAGCAGTTTAGCGGAGACAGGGGTTGAGACCCAGTACTTC
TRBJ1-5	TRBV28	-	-	CASSIRVGGTNQPQHF	TGTGCCAGCAGTATCAGGGTGGGGGGAACCAATCAGCCCCAGCATTTT
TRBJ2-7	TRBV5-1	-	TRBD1	CASSPGQGASYEQYF	TGCGCCAGCAGCCCCGGACAGGGAGCCTCCTACGAGCAGTACTTC
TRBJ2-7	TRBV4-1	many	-	CASSQDHPGTYEQYF	TGCGCCAGCAGCCAAGATCATCCGGGAACCTACGAGCAGTACTTC
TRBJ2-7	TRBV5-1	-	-	CASREEQYF	TGCGCCAGCAGGGAAGAGCAGTACTTC
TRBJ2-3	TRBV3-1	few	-	CASSFLNTDTQYF	TGTGCCAGCAGCTTCCTAAACACAGATACGCAGTATTTT
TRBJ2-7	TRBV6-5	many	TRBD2	CASSRALAGEQYF	TGTGCCAGCAGCCGGGCCCTAGCGGGCGAGCAGTACTTC
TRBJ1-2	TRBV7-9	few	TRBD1	CASSFRTGGRYTF	TGTGCCAGCAGCTTCAGGACAGGGGGCCGCTACACCTTC
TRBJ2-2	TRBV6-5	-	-	CASSFDLGGELFF	TGTGCCAGCAGTTTTGATTTGGGCGGGGAGCTGTTTTTT
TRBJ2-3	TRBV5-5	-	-	CASSLAGLAGDTQYF	TGTGCCAGCAGCTTGGCCGGTCTAGCAGGAGATACGCAGTATTTT
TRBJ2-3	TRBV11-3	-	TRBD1	CASSGGSGTGGTDTQYF	TGTGCCAGCAGCGGAGGTTCCGGGACAGGCGGCACAGATACGCAGTATTTT
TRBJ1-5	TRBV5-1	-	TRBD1	CASSLDGTVKQPQHF	TGCGCCAGCAGCTTGGATGGGACAGTTAAACAGCCCCAGCATTTT
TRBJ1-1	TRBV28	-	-	CASKYGGTEAFF	TGTGCCAGCAAGTATGGGGGCACTGAAGCTTTCTTT
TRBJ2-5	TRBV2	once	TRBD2	CASSGLAVGGETQYF	TGTGCCAGCAGTGGCCTAGCGGTAGGAGGAGAGACCCAGTACTTC
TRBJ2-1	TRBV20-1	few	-	CSASGRGRYNEQFF	TGCAGTGCTAGCGGGCGGGGAAGGTACAATGAGCAGTTCTTC
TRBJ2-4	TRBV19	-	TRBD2	CASSDGTTAKNIQYF	TGTGCCAGTAGTGACGGGACTACAGCCAAAAACATTCAGTACTTC
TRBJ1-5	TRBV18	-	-	CASSPGQSNQPQHF	TGTGCCAGCTCACCGGGGCAGAGCAATCAGCCCCAGCATTTT
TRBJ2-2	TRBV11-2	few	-	CASSHLRYTGELFF	TGTGCCAGCAGCCACCTCAGATACACCGGGGAGCTGTTTTTT
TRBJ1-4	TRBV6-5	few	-	CASRKGRLEKLFF	TGTGCCAGCAGAAAGGGACGGCTTGAAAAACTGTTTTTT